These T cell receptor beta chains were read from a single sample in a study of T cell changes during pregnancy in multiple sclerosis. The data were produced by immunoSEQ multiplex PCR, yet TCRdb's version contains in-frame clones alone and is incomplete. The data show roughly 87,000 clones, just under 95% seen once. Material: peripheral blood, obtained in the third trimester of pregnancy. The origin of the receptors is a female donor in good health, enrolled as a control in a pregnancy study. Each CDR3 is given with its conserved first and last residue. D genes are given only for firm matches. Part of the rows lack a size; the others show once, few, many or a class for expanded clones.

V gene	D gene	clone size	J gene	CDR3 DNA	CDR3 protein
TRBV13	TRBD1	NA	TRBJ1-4	TGTGCCAGCAGCCCCCGGCCGGGGACAGCCAATGAAAAACTGTTTTTT	CASSPRPGTANEKLFF
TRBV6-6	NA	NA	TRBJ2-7	TGTGCCAGCAGCCCCATCGAAGGGAGAGAGTCCTACGAGCAGTACTTC	CASSPIEGRESYEQYF
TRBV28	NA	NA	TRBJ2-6	TGTGCCAGCACCAACTCTACTGGGGCCAACGTCCTGACTTTC	CASTNSTGANVLTF
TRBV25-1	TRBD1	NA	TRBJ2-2	TGTGCCAGCAGTGTACAGGGGAGAGGGGAGCTGTTTTTT	CASSVQGRGELFF
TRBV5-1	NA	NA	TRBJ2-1	TGCGCCAGCAGCTTGGGAGGAGACTACAATGAGCAGTTCTTC	CASSLGGDYNEQFF
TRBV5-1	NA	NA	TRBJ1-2	TGCGCCAGCAGCGTTACCGGGGGGCTTAGCTATGGCTACACCTTC	CASSVTGGLSYGYTF
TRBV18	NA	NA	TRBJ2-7	TGTGCCAGCTCACCAACAGGGAACGATCAGGAGCAGTACTTC	CASSPTGNDQEQYF
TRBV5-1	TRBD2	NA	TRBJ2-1	TGCGCCAGCAGCCCTCAGGGAGGGGAAAATGAGCAGTTCTTC	CASSPQGGENEQFF
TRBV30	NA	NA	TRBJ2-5	TGTGCCTGGAGTGCAGGTTTACAAGAGACCCAGTACTTC	CAWSAGLQETQYF
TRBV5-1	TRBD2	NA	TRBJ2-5	TGCGCCAGCAGCTTAGGACTAGCGGGACGAGAGACCCAGTACTTC	CASSLGLAGRETQYF
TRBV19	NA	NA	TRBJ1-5	TGTGCCAGTACCAATCAGGGGAATCAGCCCCAGCATTTT	CASTNQGNQPQHF
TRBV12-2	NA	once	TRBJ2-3	TGTGCAAGTCGCTGGCGAGGAACGGCCACAGATACGCAGTATTTT	CASRWRGTATDTQYF
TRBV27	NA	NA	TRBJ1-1	TGTGCCAGCAGTAAAAAGTCTGGCATGAACACTGAAGCTTTCTTT	CASSKKSGMNTEAFF
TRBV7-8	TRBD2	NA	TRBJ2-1	TGTGCCAGCAGCTTATACGGCCTAGCGGGACTCTACAATGAGCAGTTCTTC	CASSLYGLAGLYNEQFF
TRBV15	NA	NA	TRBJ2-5	TGTGCCACCAGCAGATCGCAAGAGACCCAGTACTTC	CATSRSQETQYF
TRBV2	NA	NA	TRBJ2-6	TGTGCCAGCAGTGAAGCCGGGTACCACTCTGGGGCCAACGTCCTGACTTTC	CASSEAGYHSGANVLTF
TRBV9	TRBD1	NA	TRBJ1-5	TGTGCCAGCAGTTTGAGGACAGGTAGCAATCAGCCCCAGCATTTT	CASSLRTGSNQPQHF
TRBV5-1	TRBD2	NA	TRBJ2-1	TGCGCCAGCAGCTCAACTTCGACTAGCGGACTCTACAATGAGCAGTTCTTC	CASSSTSTSGLYNEQFF
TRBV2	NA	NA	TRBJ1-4	TGTGCCAGCAGACTTCGACAGGTTTGGACTCTGACTAATGAAAAACTGTTTTTT	CASRLRQVWTLTNEKLFF
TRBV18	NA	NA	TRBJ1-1	TGTGCCAGCTCACCTCGCGTGAACACTGAAGCTTTCTTT	CASSPRVNTEAFF